This entry lists 6 T cell receptor beta chains sequenced from one sample in a study of cytomegalovirus exposure and HLA in healthy donors. The PCR used 60 Vbeta and 13 Jbeta primers. Using immunoSEQ multiplex PCR, the repertoire was profiled, and TCRdb retains in-frame clones only, with some absent. The repertoire holds over 200,000 clones, with about 75% as singletons. Sequencing was performed on PBMCs. These receptors originate from a young woman in good health and CMV-seronegative.

This chain joins TRBV11-1 and TRBJ1-1, with D perhaps matching TRBD1 (5 bases). The CDR3 runs 14 residues. Germline V gene sequence: CDR1 SGHAT, CDR2 FQDESV (reference sequence). V was clipped by 1 base and J by 5 bases, with 11 bases between them. In nucleotides, the CDR3 is TGTGCCAGCAGCTTAGGGGGGGGAAATACTGAAGCTTTCTTT. It yields the protein CASSLGGGNTEAFF.

The CDR3 loop reads CASSLTGTLSYEQYF. As DNA, the CDR3 is TGCGCCAGCAGCTTAACAGGGACCCTTTCCTACGAGCAGTACTTC. V gene TRBV5-1 combines with J gene TRBJ2-7; D is possibly TRBD1 (6 bases). V lost 2 bases, J lost 1 base, and 13 bases lay in between. This CDR3 has 15 amino acids. The germline CDR1 and CDR2 sequences are SGHRS and YFSETQ.

The V call is TRBV2, the J call TRBJ1-4; no reliable D call. CDR1 and CDR2 from the germline V gene are SNHLY and FYNNEI. The V end lost 7 bases, the J end lost 6 bases, and 12 bases lay between the germline ends. The CDR3 totals 13 residues. The chain's CDR3 is CASTGQQDEKLFF. The CDR3 DNA is TGTGCCAGCACCGGTCAGCAGGATGAAAAACTGTTTTTT.

The rearrangement uses TRBV20-1 and TRBJ1-2; TRBD1 aligns across 8 bases. J was trimmed by 8 bases and V by 5 bases; bases with no gene match: 4. The CDR3 sequence is 11 residues long. Germline values: CDR1 DFQATT, CDR2 SNEGSKA (reference sequence). The CDR3 region is CSAGGQVGYTF. CDR3 in DNA: TGCAGTGCTGGGGGACAGGTGGGCTACACCTTC.

The chain combines TRBV6-1 with TRBJ1-2; D possibly corresponds to TRBD1 (5 bases). The ends were cut back, 2 bases at V and 5 bases at J, with 12 bases in the middle. CDR1 MNHNS and CDR2 SASEGT come from the germline V gene. CDR3 size: 14 residues. CDR3 loop: CASSEQGGAYGYTF. In DNA form, the CDR3 reads TGTGCCAGCAGTGAACAGGGAGGGGCTTATGGCTACACCTTC.

The chain uses TRBV14 and TRBJ1-1, with 7 positions matching TRBD1. This CDR3 contains 16 residues. The J segment lost 0 bases and the V segment lost 4 bases, leaving 8 bases of the junction unmatched. Per the germline V gene, CDR1 is SGHDN and CDR2 is FVKESK. CDR3 in DNA: TGTGCCAGCAGCCGACGGGACAGCATATTGAACACTGAAGCTTTCTTT. Protein sequence: CASSRRDSILNTEAFF.